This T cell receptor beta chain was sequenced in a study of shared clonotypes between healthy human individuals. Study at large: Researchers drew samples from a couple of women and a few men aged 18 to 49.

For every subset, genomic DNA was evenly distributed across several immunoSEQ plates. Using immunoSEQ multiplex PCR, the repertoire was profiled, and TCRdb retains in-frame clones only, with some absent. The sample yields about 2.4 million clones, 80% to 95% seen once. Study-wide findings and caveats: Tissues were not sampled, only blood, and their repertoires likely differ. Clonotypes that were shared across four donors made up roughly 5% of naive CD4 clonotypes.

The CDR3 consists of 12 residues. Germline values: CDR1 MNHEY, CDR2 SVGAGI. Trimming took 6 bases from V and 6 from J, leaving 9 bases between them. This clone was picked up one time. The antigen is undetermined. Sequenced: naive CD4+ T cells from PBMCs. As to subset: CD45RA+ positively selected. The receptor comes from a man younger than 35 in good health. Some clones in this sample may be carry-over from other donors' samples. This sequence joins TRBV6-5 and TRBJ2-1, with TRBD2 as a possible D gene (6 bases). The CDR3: CASRTSLNEQFF. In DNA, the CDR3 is TGTGCCAGCAGGACTAGTCTCAATGAGCAGTTCTTC.